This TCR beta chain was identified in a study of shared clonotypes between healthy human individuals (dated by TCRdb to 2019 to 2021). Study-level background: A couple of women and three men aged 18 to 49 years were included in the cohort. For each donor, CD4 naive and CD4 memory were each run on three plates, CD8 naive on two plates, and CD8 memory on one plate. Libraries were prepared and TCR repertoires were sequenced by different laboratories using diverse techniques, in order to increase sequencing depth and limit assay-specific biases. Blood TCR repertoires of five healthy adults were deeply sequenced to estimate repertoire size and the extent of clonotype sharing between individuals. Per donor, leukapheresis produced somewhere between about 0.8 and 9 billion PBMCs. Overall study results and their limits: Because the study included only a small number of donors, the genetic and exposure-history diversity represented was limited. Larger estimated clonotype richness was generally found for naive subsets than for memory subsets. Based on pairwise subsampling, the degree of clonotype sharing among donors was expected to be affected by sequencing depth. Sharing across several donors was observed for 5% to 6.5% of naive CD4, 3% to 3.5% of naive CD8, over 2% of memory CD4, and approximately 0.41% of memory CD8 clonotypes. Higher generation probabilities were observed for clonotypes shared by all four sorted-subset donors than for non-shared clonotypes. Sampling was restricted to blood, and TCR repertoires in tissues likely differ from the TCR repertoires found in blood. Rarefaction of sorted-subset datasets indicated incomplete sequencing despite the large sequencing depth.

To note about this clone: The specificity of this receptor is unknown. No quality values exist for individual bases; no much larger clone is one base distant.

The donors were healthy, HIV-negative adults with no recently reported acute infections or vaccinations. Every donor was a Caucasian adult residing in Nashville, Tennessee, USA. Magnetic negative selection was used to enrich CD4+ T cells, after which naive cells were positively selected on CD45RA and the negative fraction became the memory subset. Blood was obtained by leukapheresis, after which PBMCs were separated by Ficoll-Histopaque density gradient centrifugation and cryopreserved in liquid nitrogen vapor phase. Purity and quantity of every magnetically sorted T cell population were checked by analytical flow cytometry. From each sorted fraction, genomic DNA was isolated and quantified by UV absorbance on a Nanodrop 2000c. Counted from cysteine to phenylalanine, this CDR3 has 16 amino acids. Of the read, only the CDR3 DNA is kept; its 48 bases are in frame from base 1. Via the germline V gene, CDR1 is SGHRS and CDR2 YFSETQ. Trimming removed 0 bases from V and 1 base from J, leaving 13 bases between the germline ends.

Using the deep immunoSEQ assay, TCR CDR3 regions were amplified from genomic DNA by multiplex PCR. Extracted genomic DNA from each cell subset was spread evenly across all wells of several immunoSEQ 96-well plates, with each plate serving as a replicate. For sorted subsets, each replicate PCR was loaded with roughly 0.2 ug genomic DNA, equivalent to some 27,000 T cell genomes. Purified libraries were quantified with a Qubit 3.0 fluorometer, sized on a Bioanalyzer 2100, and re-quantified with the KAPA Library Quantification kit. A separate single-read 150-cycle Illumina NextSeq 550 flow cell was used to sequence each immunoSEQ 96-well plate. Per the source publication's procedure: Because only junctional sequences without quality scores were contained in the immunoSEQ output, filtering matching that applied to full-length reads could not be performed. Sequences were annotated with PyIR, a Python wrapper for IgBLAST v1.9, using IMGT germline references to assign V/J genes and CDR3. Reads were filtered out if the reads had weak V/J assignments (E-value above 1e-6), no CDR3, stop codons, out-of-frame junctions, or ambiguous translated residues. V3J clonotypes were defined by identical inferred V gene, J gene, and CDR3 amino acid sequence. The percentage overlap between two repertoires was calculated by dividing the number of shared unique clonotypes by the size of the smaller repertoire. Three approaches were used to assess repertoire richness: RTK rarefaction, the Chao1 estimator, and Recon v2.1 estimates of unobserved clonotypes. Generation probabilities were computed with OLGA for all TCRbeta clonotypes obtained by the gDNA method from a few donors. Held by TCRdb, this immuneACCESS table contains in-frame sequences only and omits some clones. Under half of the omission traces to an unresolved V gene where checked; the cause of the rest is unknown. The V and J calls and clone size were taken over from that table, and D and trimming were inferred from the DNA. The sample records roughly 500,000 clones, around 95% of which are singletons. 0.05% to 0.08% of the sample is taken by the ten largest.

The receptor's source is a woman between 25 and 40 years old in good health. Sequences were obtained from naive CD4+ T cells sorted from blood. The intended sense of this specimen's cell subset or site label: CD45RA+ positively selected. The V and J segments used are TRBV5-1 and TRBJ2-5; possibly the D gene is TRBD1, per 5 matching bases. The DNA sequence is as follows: TGCGCCAGCAGCTTGGACCTTGGGGCAATCCAAGAGACCCAGTACTTC. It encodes CASSLDLGAIQETQYF.